Each of the 31 T cell receptor beta chains below was sequenced from the same sample in a study of CD8 T cells in ankylosing spondylitis. Each CDR3 protein gets one entry after TCRdb re-called the 5' RACE reads with MiXCR. This table holds about 24,000 distinct CDR3 sequences, approximately 13% found once. Material for sequencing was blood. The source of these receptors is a male donor with ankylosing spondylitis or in good health (not recorded which).

The genes are TRBV6-5 and TRBJ2-3, with D possibly matching TRBD1 (6 bases). Germline-derived CDR1 and CDR2 are MNHEY and SVGAGI. This CDR3 spans 15 amino acids. Trimming cost V 10 bases and J 4 bases, with 21 bases left between them. In DNA, the CDR3 is TGTGCCACCCAAACCAGGGGAATCGCCCCAGATACGCAGTATTTT. It is translated as CATQTRGIAPDTQYF.

This clonotype was recorded many times. The rearrangement links TRBV29-1 to TRBJ2-5, with TRBD2 matching over 12 bases. With V trimmed by 3 bases and J by 5 bases, 7 bases remained unmatched. Germline V gene sequence: CDR1 SQVTM, CDR2 ANQGSEA. The length of the CDR3 is 15 residues. CDR3 sequence reads: CSVEELAGGGETQYF. The CDR3 DNA sequence: TGCAGCGTTGAGGAACTAGCGGGAGGAGGGGAGACCCAGTACTTC.

The V call is TRBV6-6, the J call TRBJ2-2, with a tentative D call TRBD1 (6 bases). Germline assignment: CDR1 MNHNY and CDR2 SVGAGI (reference sequence). V was cut by 1 base and J by 4 bases, with 10 bases left in between. The CDR3 is made up of 15 amino acids. CDR3 nucleotides: TGTGCCAGCAGTTACTGGGCAGGGGTCACCGGGGAGCTGTTTTTT. It yields the protein CASSYWAGVTGELFF.

This clonotype has just a few counts. The chain has TRBV6-6 and TRBJ2-1; 12 nucleotides line up with TRBD2. CDR3 length: 15 residues. CDR1 is MNHNY, CDR2 SVGAGI, per germline (reference sequence). V shed 7 bases, J shed 6 bases, and the junction held 7 bases outside the gene matches. The CDR3 DNA is TGTGCCAGCACCCGGACTAGCGGGGAGGGCAATGAGCAGTTCTTC. Translated, it gives CASTRTSGEGNEQFF.

This clonotype was recorded many times. Here the CDR3 reads CASSAGLAGVAGELFF. DNA for the CDR3: TGCGCCAGCAGCGCCGGACTAGCGGGCGTCGCCGGGGAGCTGTTTTTT. This chain uses TRBV5-1 with TRBJ2-2; 11 bases fit TRBD2. Germline V gene sequence: CDR1 SGHRS, CDR2 YFSETQ. The CDR3 is 16 residues long. The junction had 8 bases not matched to a gene; V was cut back by 4 bases and J by 6 bases. The full variable domain, its missing parts supplied by reference TRBV5-1 and TRBJ2-2, is KAGVTQTPRYLIKTRGQQVTLSCSPISGHRSVSWYQQTPGQGLQFLFEYFSETQRNKGNFPGRFSGRQFSNSRSEMNVSTLELGDSALYLCASSAGLAGVAGELFFGEGSRLTVL.

This clonotype has a handful of counts. The CDR3 sequence is CASSGGVVNYGYTF. CDR3 in DNA: TGTGCCAGCAGCGGGGGGGTGGTCAACTATGGCTACACCTTC. The rearrangement joins TRBV7-9 to TRBJ1-2; the D gene is possibly TRBD1 (5 bases). V was cut by 5 bases and J by 2 bases, with 12 bases left in between. Germline loops: CDR1 SEHNR, CDR2 FQNEAQ (reference sequence). The CDR3 loop spans 14 amino acids. Full variable domain (rest looked up from reference TRBV7-9 and TRBJ1-2): DTGVSQNPRHKITKRGQNVTFRCDPISEHNRLYWYRQTLGQGPEFLTYFQNEAQLEKSRLLSDRFSAERPKGSFSTLEIQRTEQGDSAMYLCASSGGVVNYGYTFGSGTRLTVV.

J is TRBJ2-2 and V is TRBV11-1, with a weak D call TRBD1 (6 bases). The CDR3 runs to 14 residues. CDR1 is SGHAT, CDR2 FQDESV, per germline (reference sequence). V lost 7 bases, J lost 0 bases, and 9 bases lay in between. The CDR3 loop reads CASKNRANTGELFF. The DNA of the CDR3 is TGTGCCAGCAAAAACAGGGCGAACACCGGGGAGCTGTTTTTT.

This clonotype was seen ten or more times. This chain joins TRBV5-1 and TRBJ2-2; a weak D match, TRBD1 (6 bases). CDR1 and CDR2 (germline): SGHRS, YFSETQ. This CDR3 is built from 17 residues. Deletions cut 0 bases from V and 6 bases from J, with 18 bases between. The CDR3 loop is CASSLAPGAVISGELFF. DNA of the CDR3: TGCGCCAGCAGCTTGGCGCCAGGGGCCGTTATTTCCGGGGAGCTGTTTTTT.

V usage is TRBV5-4 and J usage is TRBJ2-1; 7 positions match TRBD1. Trimming at V came to 4 bases and at J to 2 bases, leaving 6 bases not matched to a gene. Germline CDR1 SGHNT, CDR2 YYREEE (reference sequence). The CDR3 consists of 15 residues. CDR3 nucleotide sequence: TGTGCCAGCAGCCTCCGAGGGGGCACCTACAATGAGCAGTTCTTC. Translating gives CASSLRGGTYNEQFF.

This clonotype has only a few counts. V is TRBV20-1 and J is TRBJ2-1; 8 nucleotides agree with TRBD1. CDR3 length equals 13 residues. Germline V gene sequence: CDR1 DFQATT, CDR2 SNEGSKA (reference sequence). The trim removed 2 bases at V and 8 bases at J, leaving 5 bases unmatched. The CDR3 nucleotides read TGCAGTGCTAGATCGACAGGGGTGTATGAGCAGTTCTTC. This codes for CSARSTGVYEQFF.

This clonotype was recorded many times. V gene TRBV20-1 combines with J gene TRBJ1-1; no clear D. V dropped 3 bases and J dropped 0 bases, with 5 bases sitting between them. The CDR3 spans 12 residues. CDR1 is DFQATT and CDR2 is SNEGSKA in the germline V gene (reference sequence). The DNA for the CDR3 is TGCAGTGCTAGGTGGGTGAACACTGAAGCTTTCTTT. Encoded protein: CSARWVNTEAFF.

The chain links TRBV6-6 to TRBJ1-1, with 7 bases identical to TRBD1. Germline V gives CDR1 MNHNY, CDR2 SVGAGI (reference sequence). This CDR3 has 14 amino acids. V shed 6 bases, J shed 3 bases, and the junction held 7 bases outside the gene matches. The CDR3 region is CASSLRGKDTEAFF. DNA for the CDR3: TGTGCCAGCAGCCTCAGGGGGAAGGACACTGAAGCTTTCTTT.

This clonotype has at least ten counts. V usage is TRBV5-1 and J usage is TRBJ2-5; 13 bases agree with TRBD2. Germline CDR1 reads SGHRS; CDR2 reads YFSETQ. The CDR3 spans 16 residues. Unmatched junction bases numbered 2, after V lost 0 bases and J lost 3 bases. The CDR3 is CASSLGLAGGKETQYF. CDR3 in DNA: TGCGCCAGCAGCTTGGGACTAGCGGGGGGCAAAGAGACCCAGTACTTC.

This clonotype showed up many times. The V gene is TRBV3-1, the J gene TRBJ2-7; D not certain. The CDR3 loop spans 12 amino acids. Germline lookup yields CDR1 LGHDT and CDR2 YNNKEL (reference sequence). Deletions cut 6 bases from V and 9 bases from J, with 15 bases between. The CDR3 loop is CASSALLGRQYF. The CDR3 region has the DNA TGTGCCAGCAGTGCATTATTAGGAAGGCAGTACTTC.

The V call is TRBV7-7, the J call TRBJ2-7, with TRBD2 identical over 13 bases. The CDR3 consists of 15 residues. From germline, CDR1 is SSHAT and CDR2 FNYEAQ (reference sequence). Trimming at V came to 6 bases and at J to 0 bases, leaving 2 bases not matched to a gene. CDR3: CASRRTSGGSYEQYF. As DNA, the CDR3 is TGTGCCAGCAGGCGGACTAGCGGGGGCTCCTACGAGCAGTACTTC.

Many counts were recorded for this clonotype. This sequence joins TRBV5-1 and TRBJ2-3; 7 bases map to TRBD2. This CDR3 is built from 15 residues. Unmatched junction bases numbered 2, after V lost 0 bases and J lost 1 base. Germline CDR1 and CDR2: SGHRS and YFSETQ. The CDR3, as DNA: TGCGCCAGCAGCTTGGGACTAGCAGGCACAGATACGCAGTATTTT. Translated: CASSLGLAGTDTQYF.

In its sample, this clonotype was seen many times. The CDR3 loop is CSARALAQVYEQFF. The CDR3 region has the DNA TGCAGTGCTAGAGCCCTTGCACAGGTGTATGAGCAGTTCTTC. The gene calls are TRBV20-1 and TRBJ2-1, with D perhaps matching TRBD1 (5 bases). The CDR3 runs 14 residues. Germline V CDR1 and CDR2: DFQATT, SNEGSKA (reference sequence). V was cut by 1 base and J by 8 bases, with 15 bases left in between.

A few counts support this clonotype. This sequence joins TRBV20-1 and TRBJ1-3; D not certain. Germline V lookup: CDR1 DFQATT, CDR2 SNEGSKA (reference sequence). Trimming took off 0 bases at V and 4 bases at J, with 10 bases between the two ends. CDR3 size: 14 residues. The chain's CDR3 is CSARDLRVGNTIYF. The CDR3 DNA reads TGCAGTGCTAGAGATCTAAGGGTCGGAAACACCATATATTTT.

This clonotype came up many times. This chain links TRBV6-5 with TRBJ2-7; D not certain. V was shortened by 4 bases and J by 2 bases, with 15 bases between the two germline ends. In germline, CDR1 is MNHEY, CDR2 SVGAGI. The CDR3 runs to 15 residues. CDR3 residues: CASSSMIDKPYEQYF. The CDR3 DNA reads as TGTGCCAGCAGTTCAATGATCGACAAGCCCTACGAGCAGTACTTC.

The rearrangement uses TRBV28 and TRBJ2-3, with D perhaps TRBD2 (6 bases). From germline, CDR1 is MDHEN and CDR2 SYDVKM. The CDR3 is made up of 19 amino acids. The V and J ends lost 3 bases and 2 bases respectively, with 24 bases between them. DNA for the CDR3: TGTGCCAGCAGTTTCCCCAATAGCGGAAACCAATACTTCACAGATACGCAGTATTTT. It specifies CASSFPNSGNQYFTDTQYF.

This chain uses TRBV20-1 with TRBJ2-5; the match to TRBD2 covers 7 bases. J was trimmed by 1 base and V by 4 bases; bases with no gene match: 9. CDR1 DFQATT and CDR2 SNEGSKA come from the germline V gene (reference sequence). CDR3 size: 15 residues. The chain's CDR3 is CSATPPASGQETQYF. DNA of the CDR3: TGCAGTGCTACCCCGCCGGCTAGCGGCCAAGAGACCCAGTACTTC.

The chain has TRBV20-1 and TRBJ2-5, with a tentative D call TRBD2 (6 bases). Germline V CDR1 and CDR2: DFQATT, SNEGSKA (reference sequence). The CDR3 loop spans 13 amino acids. V was cut by 3 bases and J by 5 bases, with 13 bases left in between. In DNA, the CDR3 is TGCAGTGCTAGGACTAGTACTTGGGAGACCCAGTACTTC. It is translated as CSARTSTWETQYF.

This clonotype was detected ten times or more. This rearrangement joins TRBV12-3 or TRBV12-4 to TRBJ1-5, with D uncertain. The CDR3 loop spans 14 amino acids. Trimming took off 6 bases at V and 4 bases at J, with 13 bases between the two ends. The CDR3, as DNA: TGTGCCAGCAGCCCAAGCAGTGGAAATCAGCCCCAGCATTTT. Translating it yields CASSPSSGNQPQHF.

This clonotype has more than one count but fewer than ten. The chain uses TRBV7-8 and TRBJ2-3; the D is unclear. Germline V CDR1 and CDR2: SGHVS, FQNEAQ. The CDR3 loop spans 14 amino acids. Trimming shortened V by 5 bases and J by 0 bases, and 9 bases separated the two germline ends. The CDR3 protein is CASSLRLSTDTQYF. The CDR3 nucleotides are TGTGCCAGCAGCCTTCGACTGAGCACAGATACGCAGTATTTT.

The V gene is TRBV30, the J gene TRBJ1-1; 8 bases are a match to TRBD1. The CDR3 has 13 residues. Germline CDR1 and CDR2: GTSNPN and SVGIG (reference sequence). J was trimmed by 5 bases and V by 3 bases; bases with no gene match: 5. The CDR3 loop is CAWSGQGGTEAFF. CDR3 nucleotide sequence: TGTGCCTGGAGCGGACAGGGAGGTACTGAAGCTTTCTTT.

The sample holds a few counts of this clonotype. This chain joins TRBV19 and TRBJ2-3; D not resolved. CDR3 length: 15 amino acids. Germline V gives CDR1 LNHDA, CDR2 SQIVND (reference sequence). The V gene lost 3 bases and the J gene lost 8 bases, with 18 bases spanning the gap. The CDR3 nucleotides are TGTGCCAGTAGTATCCCAAGGGTGGGATCTGGTACGCAGTATTTT. This translates into CASSIPRVGSGTQYF. The full variable domain, in which reference TRBV19 and TRBJ2-3 provide the parts outside the CDR3, is DGGITQSPKYLFRKEGQNVTLSCEQNLNHDAMYWYRQDPGQGLRLIYYSQIVNDFQKGDIAEGYSVSREKKESFPLTVTSAQKNPTAFYLCASSIPRVGSGTQYFGPGTRLTVL.

This sequence joins TRBV20-1 and TRBJ2-5; TRBD2 matches 7 bases. The CDR3 runs 15 residues. V lost 0 bases to trimming and J lost 1 base; unmatched junction nucleotides: 5. The germline V gene has CDR1 DFQATT and CDR2 SNEGSKA (reference sequence). The CDR3 sequence: CSARDASGAQETQYF. Written as DNA, the CDR3 is TGCAGTGCTAGAGATGCGAGCGGGGCCCAAGAGACCCAGTACTTC.

This clonotype was counted between two and nine times. The rearrangement links TRBV5-1 to TRBJ2-1, with 14 bases fitting TRBD2. J gave up 9 bases and V 3 bases, and 11 bases lay outside the gene matches. CDR1 and CDR2 (germline): SGHRS, YFSETQ. CDR3 size: 17 residues. For the CDR3, the DNA is TGCGCCAGCAGCTCTTTGACTAGCGGGAGGGCCGGGAGTGAGCAGTTCTTC. Amino acid sequence: CASSSLTSGRAGSEQFF.

This chain connects TRBV5-1 to TRBJ2-1, with TRBD2 matching over 10 bases. The ends lost 4 bases at V and 7 bases at J; junction bases unmatched: 5. CDR1 SGHRS and CDR2 YFSETQ come from the germline V gene. The CDR3 consists of 14 residues. DNA of the CDR3: TGCGCCAGCAGCACCACGACTAGCGGGAATGAGCAGTTCTTC. This translates into CASSTTTSGNEQFF.

About this clonotype itself: This may be a read error, as it is one base from a much larger clone. The chain joins TRBV12-3 or TRBV12-4 to TRBJ2-7; D gene uncertain. CDR3 length: 13 residues. CDR3 residues: CASSSGRSCEQYF. CDR3 DNA: TGTGCCAGCAGTTCCGGTAGGTCCTGCGAGCAGTACTTC.

This clonotype was counted many times. The chain couples TRBV2 to TRBJ2-3; TRBD2 might be the D (5 bases). The CDR3 consists of 13 residues. V was clipped by 7 bases and J by 2 bases, with 10 bases between them. Per germline, CDR1 SNHLY and CDR2 FYNNEI. CDR3 amino acids: CASTSGFTDTQYF. CDR3 sequence (DNA): TGTGCCAGCACATCGGGGTTCACAGATACGCAGTATTTT.